This T cell receptor beta chain was identified during a study of T-cell reconstitution after alpha-beta-depleted transplantation in children. J gave up 7 bases and V 5 bases, and 10 bases lay outside the gene matches. CDR3 length: 15 residues. Germline V lookup: CDR1 LGHNA, CDR2 YSLEER. This clonotype was picked up many times. Unique molecular identifiers were used to barcode this TCRbeta library. TCRdb recomputed calls from the PCR reads with MiXCR, one row per CDR3 protein. The data show 200,000 to 250,000 distinct CDR3 sequences, with about 8.2% seen just once and roughly 36% held by the top ten. The sequencing here drew on PBMCs, mostly from graft donor cells, taken 360 days after TCRalphabeta/CD19-depleted stem cell transplant. This receptor was taken from a male patient between 2 and 15 years old who had a stem cell transplant for acute myeloid leukemia, so the T cells may come from the graft donor. The chain joins TRBV4-3 to TRBJ2-2, with 7 positions matching TRBD2. As DNA, the CDR3 is TGCGCCAGCAGCAACGGACTAGATCCGATCGGGGAGCTGTTTTTT. Residues: CASSNGLDPIGELFF.